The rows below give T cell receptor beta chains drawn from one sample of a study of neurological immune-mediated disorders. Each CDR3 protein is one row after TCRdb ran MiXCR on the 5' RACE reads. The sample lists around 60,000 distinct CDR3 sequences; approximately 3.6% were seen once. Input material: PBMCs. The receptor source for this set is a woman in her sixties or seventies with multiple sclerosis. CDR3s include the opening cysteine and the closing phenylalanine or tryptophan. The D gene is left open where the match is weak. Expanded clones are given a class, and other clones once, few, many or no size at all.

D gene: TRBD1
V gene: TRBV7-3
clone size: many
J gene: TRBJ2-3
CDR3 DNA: TGTGCCAGCAGCCGGGACAGGTACACAGATACGCAGTATTTT
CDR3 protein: CASSRDRYTDTQYF

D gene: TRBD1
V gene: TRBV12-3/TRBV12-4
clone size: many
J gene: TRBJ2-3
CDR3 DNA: TGTGCCAGCACCAGGGGGCGCGGCACAGATACGCAGTATTTT
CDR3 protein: CASTRGRGTDTQYF

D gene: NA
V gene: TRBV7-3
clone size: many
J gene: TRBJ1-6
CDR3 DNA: TGTGCCAGCAGCTCCTCCGGGACGAGAAATTCACCCCTCCACTTT
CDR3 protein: CASSSSGTRNSPLHF

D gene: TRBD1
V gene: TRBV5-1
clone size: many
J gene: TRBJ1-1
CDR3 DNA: TGCGCCAGCAGCTTGGCCGACAGGGCGGGTGAAGCTTTCTTT
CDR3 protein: CASSLADRAGEAFF

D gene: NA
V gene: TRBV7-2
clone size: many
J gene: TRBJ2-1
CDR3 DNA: TGTGCCAGCAGCTTTCGATCGATGGGGGACAATGAGCAGTTCTTC
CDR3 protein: CASSFRSMGDNEQFF

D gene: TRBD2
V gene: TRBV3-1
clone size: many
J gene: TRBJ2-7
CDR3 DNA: TGTGCCAGCAGCCAGGCCGGGACTAGCGTCTCCTACGAGCAGTACTTC
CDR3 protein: CASSQAGTSVSYEQYF

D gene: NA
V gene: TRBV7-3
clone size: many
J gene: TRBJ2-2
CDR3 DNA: TGTGCCAGCAGCTTAGGGATCAACACCGGGGAGCTGTTTTTT
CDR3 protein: CASSLGINTGELFF

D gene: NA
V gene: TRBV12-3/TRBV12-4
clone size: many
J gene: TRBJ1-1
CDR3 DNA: TGTGCCAGCGTACCAGGAAGACGTTTGAACACTGAAGCTTTCTTT
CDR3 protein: CASVPGRRLNTEAFF

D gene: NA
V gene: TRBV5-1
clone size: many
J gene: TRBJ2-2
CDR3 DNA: TGCGCCAGCAGGACGGGACGGACTTACACCGGGGAGCTGTTTTTT
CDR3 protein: CASRTGRTYTGELFF

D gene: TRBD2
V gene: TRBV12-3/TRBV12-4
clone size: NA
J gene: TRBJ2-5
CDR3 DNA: TGTGCCAGCAGTTTATTGAGGGCTAGCGGGGGGGCCGGGGATACCCAGTACTTC
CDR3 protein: CASSLLRASGGAGDTQYF

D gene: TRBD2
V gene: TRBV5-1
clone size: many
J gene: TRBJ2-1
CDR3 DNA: TGCGCCAGCAGCCTCGGGACTAGCGGGGGTCACAATGAGCAGTTCTTC
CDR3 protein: CASSLGTSGGHNEQFF

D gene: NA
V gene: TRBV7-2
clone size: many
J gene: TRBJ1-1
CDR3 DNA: TGTGCCAGCAGCTTAGACAGGGCGGGCACTGAAGCTTTCTTT
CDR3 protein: CASSLDRAGTEAFF

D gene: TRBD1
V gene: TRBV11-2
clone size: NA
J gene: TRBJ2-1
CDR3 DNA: TGTGCCAGCAGCTCGTTACAGGGGGCAGGGAATGAGCAGTTCTTC
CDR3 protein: CASSSLQGAGNEQFF

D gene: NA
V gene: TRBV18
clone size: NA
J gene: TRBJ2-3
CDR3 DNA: TGTGCCAGCTCATCGGAGTCGTACAGCTCCCGCACAGATACGCAGTATTTT
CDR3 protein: CASSSESYSSRTDTQYF

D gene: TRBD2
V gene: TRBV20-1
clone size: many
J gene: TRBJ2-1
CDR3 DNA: TGCAGTGCTGCTGTAGCGGGAGGGTACAATGAGCAGTTCTTC
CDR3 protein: CSAAVAGGYNEQFF

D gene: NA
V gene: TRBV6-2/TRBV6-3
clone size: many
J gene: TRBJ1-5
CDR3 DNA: TGTGCCAGCAGTTACATGAGGGGCAATCAGCCCCAGCATTTT
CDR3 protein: CASSYMRGNQPQHF

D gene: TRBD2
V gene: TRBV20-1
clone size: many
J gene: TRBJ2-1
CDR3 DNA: TGCAGTGCTAGAACAGCTAGCGGGATCAATGAGCAGTTCTTC
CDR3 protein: CSARTASGINEQFF

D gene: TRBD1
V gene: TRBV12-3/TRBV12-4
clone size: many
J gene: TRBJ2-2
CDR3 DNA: TGTGCCAGCAGCAGGACAGGGGGCACCGGGGAGCTGTTTTTT
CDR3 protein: CASSRTGGTGELFF

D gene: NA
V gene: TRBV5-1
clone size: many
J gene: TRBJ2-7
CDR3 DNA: TGCGCCAGCAGCTTAACTAGAGTTTCTGCCTACGAGCAGTACTTC
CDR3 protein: CASSLTRVSAYEQYF

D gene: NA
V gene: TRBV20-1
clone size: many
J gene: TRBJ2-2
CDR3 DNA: TGCAGTGCTATTAGCCCAGTTGCCGGGGAGCTGTTTTTT
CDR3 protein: CSAISPVAGELFF

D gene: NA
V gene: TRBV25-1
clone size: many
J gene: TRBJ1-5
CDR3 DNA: TGTGCCAGCAGTGCCCTACGTAACAGTGAGCCCCAGCATTTT
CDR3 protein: CASSALRNSEPQHF

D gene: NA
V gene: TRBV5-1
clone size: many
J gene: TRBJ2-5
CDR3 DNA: TGCGCCAGCAGCGAAACAGAGACCCAGTACTTC
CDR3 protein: CASSETETQYF

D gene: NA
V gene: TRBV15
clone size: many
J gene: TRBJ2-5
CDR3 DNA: TGTGCCACCAGCAGAGATCCTAGTCGGGAGACCCAGTACTTC
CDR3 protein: CATSRDPSRETQYF

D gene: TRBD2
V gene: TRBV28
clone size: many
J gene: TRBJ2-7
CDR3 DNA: TGTGCCAGCAGTGGACTAGCGGGAGCCACCTACGAGCAGTACTTC
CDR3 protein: CASSGLAGATYEQYF

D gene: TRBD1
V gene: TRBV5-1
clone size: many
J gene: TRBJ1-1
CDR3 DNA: TGCGCCAGCAGTCTTCCCGCAGGGGGCACTGAAGCTTTCTTT
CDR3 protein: CASSLPAGGTEAFF

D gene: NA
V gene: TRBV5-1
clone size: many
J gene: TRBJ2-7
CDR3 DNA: TGCGCCAGCAGCTTGAAGGGGTTC
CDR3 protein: CASSLKGF

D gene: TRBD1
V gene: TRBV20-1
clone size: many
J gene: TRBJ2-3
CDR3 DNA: TGCAGTGCTTTGACAGGGGTTGCGGATACGCAGTATTTT
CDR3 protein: CSALTGVADTQYF

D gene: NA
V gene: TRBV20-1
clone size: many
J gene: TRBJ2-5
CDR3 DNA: TGCAGTGCTAGAAAGGGCCGGTGGGGATTACAAGAGACCCAGTACTTC
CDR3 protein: CSARKGRWGLQETQYF

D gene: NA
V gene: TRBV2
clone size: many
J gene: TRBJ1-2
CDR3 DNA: TGTGCCAGCAGGGCAACAGGGTTAGGCTATGGCTACACCTTC
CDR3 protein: CASRATGLGYGYTF

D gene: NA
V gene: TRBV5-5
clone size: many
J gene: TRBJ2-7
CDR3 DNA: TGTGCCAGCAGCTTGAAACAGGACCCCTCCTACGAGCAGTACTTC
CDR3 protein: CASSLKQDPSYEQYF

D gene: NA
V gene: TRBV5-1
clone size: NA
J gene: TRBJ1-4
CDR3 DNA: TGCGCCAGCAGCCCTGGCGGGGAGAGAGAAAAACTGTTTTTT
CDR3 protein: CASSPGGEREKLFF

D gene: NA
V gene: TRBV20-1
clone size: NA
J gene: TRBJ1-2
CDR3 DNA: TGCAGTGCTAGACGGACAGCGACAGCTTATGGCTACACCTTC
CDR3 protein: CSARRTATAYGYTF

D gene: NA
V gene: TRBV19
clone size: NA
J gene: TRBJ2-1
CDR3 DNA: TGTGCCAGTAGTATCATGAAGGCTAATGAGCAGTTCTTC
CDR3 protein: CASSIMKANEQFF

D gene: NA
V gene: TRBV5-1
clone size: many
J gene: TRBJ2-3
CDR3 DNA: TGCGCCAGCAGTACCGGTTACGGATCTAGCACAGATACGCAGTATTTT
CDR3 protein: CASSTGYGSSTDTQYF

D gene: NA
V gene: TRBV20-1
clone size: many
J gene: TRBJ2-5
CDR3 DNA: TGCAGTGCTAGAAACACGGGACGAGGGGAGACCCAGTACTTC
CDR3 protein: CSARNTGRGETQYF

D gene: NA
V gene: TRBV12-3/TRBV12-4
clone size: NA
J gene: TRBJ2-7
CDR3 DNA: TGTGCCAGCAGTCGGGACTCCGAATCCTACGAGCAGTACTTC
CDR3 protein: CASSRDSESYEQYF

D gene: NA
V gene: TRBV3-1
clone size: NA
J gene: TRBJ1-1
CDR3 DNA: TGTGCCAGCAGCCCTCGACGGGGCAGGGAAGGTGAAGCTTTCTTT
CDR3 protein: CASSPRRGREGEAFF

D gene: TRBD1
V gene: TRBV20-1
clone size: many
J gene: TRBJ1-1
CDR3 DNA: TGCAGTGCTAGCGGCGTCAGGGGGCTTAGCGGAGCTTTCTTT
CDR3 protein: CSASGVRGLSGAFF

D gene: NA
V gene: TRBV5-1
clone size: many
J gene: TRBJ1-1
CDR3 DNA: TGCGCCAGCAGAGCCCCCAGCTCCACTGAAGCTTTCTTT
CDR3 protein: CASRAPSSTEAFF

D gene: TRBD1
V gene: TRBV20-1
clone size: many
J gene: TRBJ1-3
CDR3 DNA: TGCAGTGCTAGGGACCTCAGGGGGCGCGGGGGAAACACCATATATTTT
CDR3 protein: CSARDLRGRGGNTIYF

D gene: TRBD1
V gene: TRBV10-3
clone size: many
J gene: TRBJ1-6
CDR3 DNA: TGTGCCATCAGTGTTCAGGGGGTCTCAGCCCTCCACTTT
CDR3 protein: CAISVQGVSALHF

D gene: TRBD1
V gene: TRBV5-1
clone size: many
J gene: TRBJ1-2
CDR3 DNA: TGCGCCAGCAGCTTGGCCGGGACAGAGTATGGCTACACCTTC
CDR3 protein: CASSLAGTEYGYTF

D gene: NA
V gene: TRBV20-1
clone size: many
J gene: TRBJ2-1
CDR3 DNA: TGCAGTGCTAGGGGCAACCAGGGGCATGAGCAGTTCTTC
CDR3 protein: CSARGNQGHEQFF

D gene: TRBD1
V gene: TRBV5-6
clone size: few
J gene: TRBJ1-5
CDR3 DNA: TGTGCCAGCAGCCTCACCCGTGGCAGGGGGGACGATCAGCCCCAGCATTTT
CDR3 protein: CASSLTRGRGDDQPQHF

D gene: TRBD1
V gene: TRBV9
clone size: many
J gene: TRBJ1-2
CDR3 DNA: TGTGCCAGCAGCCGAGGACAGGGGACTGATGGCTACACCTTC
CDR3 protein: CASSRGQGTDGYTF

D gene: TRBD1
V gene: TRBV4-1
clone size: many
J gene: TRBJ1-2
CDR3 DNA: TGCGCCAGCAGCCCTGGGACAGGACCTAACTATGGCTACACCTTC
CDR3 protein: CASSPGTGPNYGYTF

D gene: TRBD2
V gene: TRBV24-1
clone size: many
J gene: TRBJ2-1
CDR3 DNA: TGTGCCACCGGAGAGGGAGGGTGGCCTAGCAATGAGCAGTTCTTC
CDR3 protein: CATGEGGWPSNEQFF

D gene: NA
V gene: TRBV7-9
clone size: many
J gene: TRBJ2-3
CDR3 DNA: TGTGCCAGCAGCTTAAACAGCCACACAGATACGCAGTATTTT
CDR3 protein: CASSLNSHTDTQYF

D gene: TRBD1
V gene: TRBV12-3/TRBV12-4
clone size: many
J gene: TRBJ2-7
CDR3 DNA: TGTGCCAGCAGTTGGGGACAGGCGTGGGAGCAGTACTTC
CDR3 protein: CASSWGQAWEQYF